The 27 T cell receptor beta chains listed next were all sequenced from one sample in a study of blood T cell repertoires in COVID-19. The repertoire was sequenced with immunoSEQ multiplex PCR; TCRdb's copy has only in-frame clones and lacks some. The sample comprises 130,000 to 150,000 clones, approximately 87% of which are singletons, and more than 1% rests with the top ten. Sequences were obtained from PBMCs or T cells enriched from blood (not recorded which). These TCRs come from a woman in her 30s with acute COVID-19.

This chain connects TRBV7-2 to TRBJ2-3; D might be TRBD2 (7 bases). This CDR3 spans 16 amino acids. V shed 7 bases and J shed 0 bases, with 17 bases lying between them. The germline V gene has CDR1 SGHTA and CDR2 FQGNSA. The CDR3 is CASNTGLAASTDTQYF. The DNA of the CDR3 is TGTGCCAGCAACACAGGGCTAGCGGCTAGCACAGATACGCAGTATTTT.

This chain links TRBV7-9 with TRBJ1-3; tentatively, D is TRBD1 (6 bases). V was shortened by 5 bases and J by 1 base, with 9 bases between the two germline ends. The CDR3 has 14 residues. Germline loops: CDR1 SEHNR, CDR2 FQNEAQ (reference sequence). Here the CDR3 DNA reads TGTGCCAGCAGCAAAACAGGGTCTGGAAACACCATATATTTT. Translation gives CASSKTGSGNTIYF.

This clone was seen once. V gene TRBV19 combines with J gene TRBJ2-3, with D possibly being TRBD1 (6 bases). Germline CDR1 reads LNHDA; CDR2 reads SQIVND (reference sequence). This CDR3 is 14 amino acids long. Trimming stripped 5 bases from V and 0 bases from J, with 9 bases between. CDR3 sequence (DNA): TGTGCCAGTAGTCAGGGGCCCAGCACAGATACGCAGTATTTT. Translated, it gives CASSQGPSTDTQYF.

The chain has TRBV5-1 and TRBJ2-3; D remains unclear. CDR3 length: 12 residues. Trimming cost V 5 bases and J 3 bases, with 7 bases left between them. Germline values: CDR1 SGHRS, CDR2 YFSETQ. The CDR3 reads CASRQQTDTQYF. Here the CDR3 DNA reads TGCGCCAGCAGACAACAGACAGATACGCAGTATTTT.

The rearrangement joins TRBV30 to TRBJ2-3, with D perhaps TRBD1 (5 bases). From germline, CDR1 is GTSNPN and CDR2 SVGIG (reference sequence). V lost 1 base to trimming and J lost 4 bases, with 9 bases between them. The CDR3 spans 13 residues. DNA of the CDR3: TGTGCCTGGAGTGGTGGGGCCGCAGATACGCAGTATTTT. The encoded protein is CAWSGGAADTQYF.

The chain joins TRBV18 to TRBJ2-7, with 14 bases identical to TRBD2. Losses at the gene ends were 6 bases for V and 9 bases for J; bases not matched to a gene: 16. Germline V gene data show CDR1 as KGHSH and CDR2 as LQKENI. The CDR3 contains 17 residues. The CDR3 region has the DNA TGTGCCAGCTCGCGAAAGACCGGGACTAGCGGGAGTTCAGCGCAGTACTTC. This gives the protein CASSRKTGTSGSSAQYF.

The chain uses TRBV19 and TRBJ1-4; D might be TRBD1 (5 bases). Germline-derived CDR1 and CDR2 are LNHDA and SQIVND (reference sequence). V lost 9 bases and J lost 0, with 14 bases in between. The CDR3 runs 15 residues. This CDR3 is CASNPGAATNEKLFF. CDR3 DNA sequence: TGTGCCAGCAACCCTGGGGCTGCAACTAATGAAAAACTGTTTTTT.

This chain joins TRBV29-1 and TRBJ2-5; 7 bases agree with TRBD1. Per germline, CDR1 SQVTM and CDR2 ANQGSEA. The CDR3 covers 14 residues. V shed 3 bases and J 1 base; nucleotides not matched to a gene: 5. The CDR3 reads CSVEGDRPQETQYF. As DNA, the CDR3 is TGCAGCGTTGAGGGGGACAGACCCCAAGAGACCCAGTACTTC.

This rearrangement joins TRBV15 to TRBJ2-2, with 9 nucleotides matching TRBD2. The V segment lost 4 bases and the J segment 7 bases; nucleotides outside the gene matches: 10. The CDR3 consists of 16 residues. The germline CDR1 and CDR2 sequences are LNHNV and YYDKDF (reference sequence). The CDR3: CATSTIAGASGGELFF. The CDR3 bases are TGTGCCACCAGCACGATAGCGGGAGCGAGCGGCGGGGAGCTGTTTTTT.

Notes on this clone: The sample contains more than one DNA sequence encoding this CDR3. CDR3 amino acids: CASSLTGNTGELFF. CDR3 nucleotides: TGCGCCAGCAGCTTAACAGGGAACACCGGGGAGCTGTTTTTT. V and J are TRBV5-1 and TRBJ2-2, with a possible D match to TRBD1 (5 bases). Germline CDR1 is SGHRS and CDR2 is YFSETQ. This CDR3 is 14 amino acids long. Trimming took 2 bases from V and 1 from J, leaving 6 bases between them.

The chain couples TRBV9 to TRBJ2-4; D may be TRBD2 (8 bases). CDR1 and CDR2 from the germline V gene are SGDLS and YYNGEE. Trimming took 2 bases from V and 9 from J, leaving 15 bases between them. This CDR3 has 14 amino acids. CDR3 coding DNA: TGTGCCAGCAGCGTTAGCGGGGACAGCGGCATTCAGTACTTC. This sequence encodes CASSVSGDSGIQYF. The variable domain in full, completed from reference TRBV9 and TRBJ2-4, reads DSGVTQTPKHLITATGQRVTLRCSPRSGDLSVYWYQQSLDQGLQFLIQYYNGEERAKGNILERFSAQQFPDLHSELNLSSLELGDSALYFCASSVSGDSGIQYFGAGTRLSVL.

The chain uses TRBV6-5 and TRBJ2-2, with 7 bases matching TRBD1. The CDR3 has 13 residues. J gave up 6 bases and V 8 bases, and 6 bases lay outside the gene matches. Germline lookup yields CDR1 MNHEY and CDR2 SVGAGI. The CDR3 coding sequence is TGTGCCAGCGACAGGGAGATGGCCGGGGAGCTGTTTTTT. Translating gives CASDREMAGELFF.

This clone was seen once. The genes are TRBV5-4 and TRBJ2-7, with TRBD2 identical over 13 bases. The CDR3 extends over 15 amino acids. With 4 bases clipped from V and 5 bases from J, the junction kept 6 bases outside the gene matches. The V gene's germline CDR1 is SGHNT and CDR2 YYREEE (reference sequence). CDR3 sequence (DNA): TGTGCCAGCAGCCGGGGCGGACTAGCGGGAGACGAGCAGTACTTC. This translates into CASSRGGLAGDEQYF.

The rearrangement links TRBV30 to TRBJ2-5; TRBD2 aligns across 12 bases. Germline loops: CDR1 GTSNPN, CDR2 SVGIG (reference sequence). The CDR3 is 16 amino acids. The ends lost 0 bases at V and 5 bases at J; junction bases unmatched: 7. This CDR3 reads CAWSVGTSGLGETQYF. The CDR3 nucleotides are TGTGCCTGGAGTGTGGGGACTAGCGGGTTGGGGGAGACCCAGTACTTC.

The V gene is TRBV7-8, the J gene TRBJ2-1, with TRBD2 matching over 7 bases. There are 15 residues in the CDR3. Germline lookup yields CDR1 SGHVS and CDR2 FQNEAQ. Germline trimming cut 4 bases from V and 1 base from J; bases unmatched to any gene: 4. The CDR3 protein is CASSSGAGSYNEQFF. CDR3 in DNA: TGTGCCAGCAGCTCTGGAGCGGGGTCCTACAATGAGCAGTTCTTC. The full variable domain, completed using reference TRBV7-8 and TRBJ2-1, is GAGVSQSPRYKVAKRGQDVALRCDPISGHVSLFWYQQALGQGPEFLTYFQNEAQLDKSGLPSDRFFAERPEGSVSTLKIQRTQQEDSAVYLCASSSGAGSYNEQFFGPGTRLTVL.

This sequence joins TRBV6-4 and TRBJ1-2, with D tentatively TRBD1 (6 bases). V lost 2 bases, J lost 6 bases, and 7 bases lay in between. The CDR3 length is 12 residues. Germline V gene sequence: CDR1 MRHNA, CDR2 SNTAGT. The CDR3 region is CASSDRGNGYTF. The CDR3 DNA sequence: TGTGCCAGCAGTGACAGGGGGAATGGCTACACCTTC.

V and J are TRBV21-1 and TRBJ1-2. TRBV21-1 is shown as a pseudogene. The CDR3 sequence is 14 residues long. Here the CDR3 reads CASSIGGPNYGYTF. The CDR3 nucleotides read TGTGCCAGCAGCATCGGGGGGCCTAACTATGGCTACACCTTC.

In regard to this clone: Other DNA sequences in the same sample also yield this CDR3. The genes are TRBV6-2 or TRBV6-3 and TRBJ1-3, with a tentative D call TRBD1 (5 bases). The ends were cut back, 5 bases at V and 0 bases at J, with 8 bases in the middle. Germline V gene sequence: CDR1 MNHEY, CDR2 SVGEGT. This CDR3 is built from 14 residues. The CDR3: CASSQGSSGNTIYF. For the CDR3, the DNA is TGTGCCAGCAGTCAGGGAAGCTCTGGAAACACCATATATTTT.

V and J are TRBV5-5 and TRBJ2-1; 11 bases map to TRBD2. CDR1 and CDR2 (germline): SGHKS, YYEKEE (reference sequence). CDR3 length: 17 amino acids. J lost 4 bases, V lost 1 base, and 7 bases had no gene match. The CDR3 DNA reads TGTGCCAGCAGCTTGATAGCGGGAGGGCCAATGTACAATGAGCAGTTCTTC. It encodes CASSLIAGGPMYNEQFF.

This clone was counted once. This chain connects TRBV5-1 to TRBJ2-7; 11 bases agree with TRBD2. Trimming cost V 3 bases and J 2 bases; bases outside gene matches: 7. From germline, CDR1 is SGHRS and CDR2 YFSETQ. This CDR3 is built from 16 residues. The DNA for the CDR3 is TGCGCCAGCAGCTCCATAGCGGGAGGGGGGACCTACGAGCAGTACTTC. Translated: CASSSIAGGGTYEQYF.

V usage is TRBV11-2 and J usage is TRBJ2-1; tentative D call: TRBD1 (6 bases). Germline assignment: CDR1 SGHAT and CDR2 FQNNGV. V was clipped by 6 bases and J by 3 bases, with 15 bases between them. This CDR3 comprises 15 residues. The CDR3 loop reads CASSSLRGSYNEQFF. The CDR3 nucleotides are TGTGCCAGCAGTTCTCTCAGGGGTAGCTACAATGAGCAGTTCTTC.

V gene TRBV5-1 combines with J gene TRBJ2-7, with D maybe TRBD2 (6 bases). Germline values: CDR1 SGHRS, CDR2 YFSETQ. The length of the CDR3 is 18 residues. The V end lost 4 bases, the J end lost 4 bases, and 27 bases lay between the germline ends. Here the CDR3 reads CASSQRTTGLAEQYEQYF. The CDR3 DNA sequence: TGCGCCAGCAGCCAACGGACGACGGGACTTGCTGAACAATACGAGCAGTACTTC.

J is TRBJ2-6 and V is TRBV28; possibly TRBD2 for D (6 bases). The CDR3 loop spans 17 amino acids. CDR1 and CDR2 from the germline V gene are MDHEN and SYDVKM. With 2 bases removed from V and 1 base from J, the gap between germline ends came to 12 bases. This chain's CDR3 is CASSLGGSASGANVLTF. The CDR3 DNA reads as TGTGCCAGCAGTTTAGGGGGGTCTGCTTCTGGGGCCAACGTCCTGACTTTC.

This clone was counted once. The rearrangement joins TRBV9 to TRBJ2-3, with 8 bases that match TRBD2. CDR1 is SGDLS and CDR2 is YYNGEE in the germline V gene. Losses at the gene ends were 1 base for V and 1 base for J; bases not matched to a gene: 5. The length of the CDR3 is 16 residues. The CDR3 DNA sequence: TGTGCCAGCAGCGTACATACTAGCGGAGGCACAGATACGCAGTATTTT. This sequence encodes CASSVHTSGGTDTQYF.

V is TRBV6-5 and J is TRBJ2-7, with a weak D call TRBD1 (5 bases). The CDR3 is 16 residues long. V shed 2 bases and J shed 3 bases, with 17 bases lying between them. Germline CDR1 MNHEY, CDR2 SVGAGI. The CDR3 is CASSYGVAGFVYEQYF. The CDR3 coding sequence is TGTGCCAGCAGTTACGGGGTCGCAGGGTTTGTCTACGAGCAGTACTTC.

The chain carries TRBV7-3 and TRBJ1-6, with TRBD1 matching 12 bases. The CDR3 runs 14 residues. V lost 5 bases to trimming and J lost 9 bases; unmatched junction nucleotides: 2. CDR1 and CDR2 (germline): SGHTA, FQGTGA. The CDR3: CASSRDRGPSPLHF. The CDR3 nucleotides read TGTGCCAGCAGCCGGGACAGGGGGCCTTCACCCCTCCACTTT.

This chain uses TRBV25-1 with TRBJ2-7; a possible D gene is TRBD1 (6 bases). This CDR3 contains 14 residues. The V gene's germline CDR1 is MGHDK and CDR2 SYGVNS. V was trimmed by 6 bases and J by 0 bases, leaving 12 bases between them. The CDR3 DNA follows: TGTGCCAGCAGCCCCCGGGACATCTCCTACGAGCAGTACTTC. Translating gives CASSPRDISYEQYF.